What follows are 26 T cell receptor beta chains derived from one specimen sequenced in a study. TCRdb re-analysed the RT-PCR reads in MiXCR, keeping a single row per CDR3 protein. The sample records hundreds of thousands of distinct CDR3 sequences, 12% to 15% being singletons. Sequences were obtained from memory CD4+ T cells from blood. Receptors were obtained from a female donor in good health, serving as a healthy control.

In this sample, this clonotype turned up a few times. The rearrangement uses TRBV20-1 and TRBJ2-6, with 8 bases aligning to TRBD2. The V and J ends lost 6 bases and 1 base, in that order; junction bases with no gene match: 11. Germline V gene lookup returns CDR1 DFQATT and CDR2 SNEGSKA (reference sequence). The CDR3 sequence is 17 residues long. In DNA form, the CDR3 reads TGCAGTGCACCTCGGGTAGCGGGATTTTCTGGGGCCAACGTCCTGACTTTC. This codes for CSAPRVAGFSGANVLTF.

The chain uses TRBV3-1 and TRBJ2-2; 9 positions match TRBD2. The junction had 0 bases not matched to a gene; V was cut back by 1 base and J by 6 bases. Germline assignment: CDR1 LGHDT and CDR2 YNNKEL (reference sequence). There are 14 residues in the CDR3. The CDR3 DNA follows: TGTGCCAGCAGCCAAGGGACTAGCGCCGGGGAGCTGTTTTTT. It encodes CASSQGTSAGELFF.

The chain couples TRBV4-3 to TRBJ1-6; D unclear. The germline V gene encodes CDR1 LGHNA and CDR2 YSLEER. This CDR3 is built from 15 residues. Trimming removed 1 base from V and 5 bases from J, with 9 bases in between. CDR3 in DNA: TGCGCCAGCAGCCAAGGCGGGCACAATAATTCACCCCTCCACTTT. It specifies CASSQGGHNNSPLHF.

The chain employs TRBV6-2 or TRBV6-3 and TRBJ2-7; 9 bases are shared with TRBD1. The CDR3 runs 14 residues. V lost 6 bases and J lost 6; bases outside the gene matches: 9. Germline V gene sequence: CDR1 MNHEY, CDR2 SVGEGT. CDR3 sequence: CASRRPGTGPEQYF. As DNA, the CDR3 is TGTGCCAGCAGGCGACCTGGGACAGGGCCCGAGCAGTACTTC.

This clonotype was observed at least ten times. J is TRBJ1-2 and V is TRBV15; D gene uncertain. CDR3 length equals 13 residues. The germline V gene encodes CDR1 LNHNV and CDR2 YYDKDF (reference sequence). V was clipped by 0 bases and J by 2 bases, with 4 bases between them. CDR3 amino acids: CATSRDRNYGYTF. The CDR3 DNA reads TGTGCCACCAGCAGAGACAGAAACTATGGCTACACCTTC.

V gene TRBV6-5 combines with J gene TRBJ2-7; D is possibly TRBD1 (6 bases). Germline-derived CDR1 and CDR2 are MNHEY and SVGAGI. There are 16 residues in the CDR3. V was pared by 5 bases and J by 3 bases, with 20 bases between. In DNA, the CDR3 is TGTGCCAGCAGTGAAGCCGCGGACAGCGTATACTACGAGCAGTACTTC. It is translated as CASSEAADSVYYEQYF.

The chain is built from TRBV20-1 and TRBJ2-2, with TRBD1 as a possible D gene (5 bases). The CDR3 spans 13 residues. Per germline, CDR1 DFQATT and CDR2 SNEGSKA (reference sequence). Trimming left V 3 bases short and J 7 bases short, with 12 bases between. CDR3 region: CSARGRVDGELFF. The CDR3 DNA is TGCAGTGCTAGGGGCAGGGTGGACGGGGAGCTGTTTTTT.

This clonotype was picked up many times. The J gene is TRBJ1-2, the V gene TRBV6-5; D not certain. V dropped 10 bases and J dropped 4 bases, with 19 bases sitting between them. Germline-derived CDR1 and CDR2 are MNHEY and SVGAGI. The CDR3 has 14 amino acids. The CDR3 loop reads CATFTHKEGYGYTF. CDR3 coding DNA: TGTGCCACCTTTACGCATAAGGAGGGCTATGGCTACACCTTC.

The V call is TRBV15, the J call TRBJ2-1; tentative D call: TRBD1 (6 bases). The ends were cut back, 5 bases at V and 9 bases at J, with 20 bases in the middle. The CDR3 totals 15 residues. Germline CDR1 and CDR2: LNHNV and YYDKDF (reference sequence). The CDR3 sequence is CATSGGQTPHGEQFF. The CDR3 nucleotides are TGTGCCACCAGCGGAGGACAGACCCCTCACGGTGAGCAGTTCTTC.

The chain links TRBV5-6 to TRBJ1-3, with TRBD1 matching 8 bases. After removal of 1 base from V and 4 bases from J, the junction contained 7 bases not matched to a gene. This CDR3 is built from 16 residues. Germline CDR1 and CDR2: SGHDT and YYEEEE. This chain's CDR3 is CASSLNPTGEGNTIYF. The CDR3 nucleotides read TGTGCCAGCAGCTTGAATCCGACAGGGGAAGGAAACACCATATATTTT.

Many counts were recorded for this clonotype. The rearrangement joins TRBV27 to TRBJ1-5; 9 positions match TRBD1. CDR1 and CDR2 (germline): MNHEY, SMNVEV (reference sequence). This CDR3 contains 15 residues. V trimming: 6 bases; J trimming: 5 bases; junction bases outside the gene matches: 8. The CDR3 is CASSVWGQGHQPQHF. The DNA of the CDR3 is TGTGCCAGCAGCGTTTGGGGACAGGGTCATCAGCCCCAGCATTTT.

This clonotype was seen only a few times. The chain links TRBV25-1 to TRBJ1-2; D is uncertain. V was pared by 0 bases and J by 5 bases, with 16 bases between. The CDR3 has 16 residues. Germline CDR1 is MGHDK and CDR2 is SYGVNS. The CDR3 spells CASSEYNRFGGYGYTF. The CDR3, as DNA: TGTGCCAGCAGTGAATACAACCGGTTTGGAGGTTATGGCTACACCTTC.

The rearrangement links TRBV6-2 or TRBV6-3 to TRBJ1-5; no definite D call. The CDR3 length is 13 residues. Trimming removed 0 bases at V and 5 bases at J, with 5 bases between. The germline gives CDR1 MNHEY, CDR2 SVGEGT. The CDR3 region is CASSYSTHQPQHF. The CDR3 DNA sequence: TGTGCCAGCAGTTACTCGACCCATCAGCCCCAGCATTTT.

This clonotype was counted ten times or more. The chain recombines TRBV5-6 with TRBJ2-1; D may match TRBD1 or TRBD2 (5 bases each). V lost 4 bases, J lost 1 base, and 15 bases lay in between. Germline CDR1 is SGHDT and CDR2 is YYEEEE. The CDR3 runs 16 residues. The CDR3: CASSGPGPQSYNEQFF. The CDR3 nucleotides are TGTGCCAGCAGCGGCCCGGGGCCCCAGTCCTACAATGAGCAGTTCTTC.

The sample holds a few counts of this clonotype. The chain has TRBV7-9 and TRBJ2-6, with TRBD1 matching over 9 bases. The V segment lost 5 bases and the J segment 2 bases; nucleotides outside the gene matches: 1. Germline CDR1 and CDR2: SEHNR and FQNEAQ (reference sequence). The CDR3 has 15 amino acids. CDR3 sequence (DNA): TGTGCCAGCAGCCGACAGGGGGCTGGGGCCAACGTCCTGACTTTC. This codes for CASSRQGAGANVLTF.

This chain joins TRBV28 and TRBJ1-1, with 8 bases that match TRBD1. Germline CDR1 and CDR2: MDHEN and SYDVKM. The V segment lost 6 bases and the J segment 6 bases; nucleotides outside the gene matches: 6. The CDR3 is made up of 13 amino acids. The CDR3 reads CASSEEQGAEAFF. CDR3 in DNA: TGTGCCAGCAGCGAAGAACAGGGGGCTGAAGCTTTCTTT.

This clonotype came up a few times. This rearrangement joins TRBV11-2 to TRBJ1-1; D is unresolved. This CDR3 region has 13 residues. Germline loops: CDR1 SGHAT, CDR2 FQNNGV. The ends were cut back, 5 bases at V and 10 bases at J, with 17 bases in the middle. The CDR3 nucleotides read TGTGCCAGCAGCCCATCCCTTATTTTAGCAGCTTTCTTT. Amino acids: CASSPSLILAAFF.

At least ten counts were recorded for this clonotype. The chain combines TRBV5-1 with TRBJ1-1; TRBD1 aligns across 7 bases. CDR3 length: 14 amino acids. V was pared by 7 bases and J by 0 bases, with 6 bases of the junction left unmatched. Germline values: CDR1 SGHRS, CDR2 YFSETQ. The CDR3 DNA sequence: TGCGCCAGCCGGAGGGGGCGCATGAACACTGAAGCTTTCTTT. Translating it yields CASRRGRMNTEAFF.

This clonotype turned up a few times. The chain carries TRBV7-2 and TRBJ1-2; 7 bases are a match to TRBD1. Germline V gene lookup returns CDR1 SGHTA and CDR2 FQGNSA. Trimming removed 6 bases from V and 1 base from J; junction bases left unmatched: 5. This CDR3 contains 14 residues. This CDR3 reads CASSLDRRNYGYTF. The CDR3 DNA is TGTGCCAGCAGTTTGGACAGGCGTAACTATGGCTACACCTTC.

This clonotype was detected ten times or more. J is TRBJ2-1 and V is TRBV5-1, with TRBD2 identical over 8 bases. J was trimmed by 0 bases and V by 1 base; bases with no gene match: 9. Germline loops: CDR1 SGHRS, CDR2 YFSETQ. CDR3 length: 18 amino acids. CDR3 in amino acids: CASSLSIAGGFSYNEQFF. CDR3 in DNA: TGCGCCAGCAGCTTGAGTATCGCGGGAGGCTTCTCCTACAATGAGCAGTTCTTC.

In this sample, this clonotype turned up a few times. The chain employs TRBV20-1 and TRBJ1-6; no clear D. Trimming removed 0 bases from V and 6 bases from J, with 9 bases in between. The length of the CDR3 is 14 residues. The germline gives CDR1 DFQATT, CDR2 SNEGSKA (reference sequence). DNA of the CDR3: TGCAGTGCTAGAGATCCGGCCTTTAATTCACCCCTCCACTTT. It is translated as CSARDPAFNSPLHF.

In DNA, the CDR3 is TGTGCCAGCAGCGTAGCGCCGACAGGCAATCAGCCCCAGCATTTT. Encoded protein: CASSVAPTGNQPQHF. The chain has TRBV9 and TRBJ1-5; a weak D match, TRBD1 (5 bases). Per germline, CDR1 SGDLS and CDR2 YYNGEE. This CDR3 is 15 amino acids long. V dropped 0 bases and J dropped 2 bases, with 9 bases sitting between them.

This clonotype was seen more than once but under ten times. V usage is TRBV12-3 or TRBV12-4 and J usage is TRBJ1-2; D is unresolved. The ends were cut back, 6 bases at V and 2 bases at J, with 13 bases in the middle. The CDR3 runs to 14 residues. CDR3 residues: CASSGPTPNYGYTF. CDR3 bases: TGTGCCAGCAGCGGACCAACCCCAAACTATGGCTACACCTTC.

This clonotype was seen repeatedly, ten times or more. This chain joins TRBV29-1 and TRBJ2-5; possibly TRBD1 for D (5 bases). V was pared by 3 bases and J by 2 bases, with 13 bases between. The CDR3 covers 14 residues. Germline V gene sequence: CDR1 SQVTM, CDR2 ANQGSEA. For the CDR3, the DNA is TGCAGCGTTGAGGGGCCGCAGTCTCAAGAGACCCAGTACTTC. It encodes CSVEGPQSQETQYF.

The chain couples TRBV18 to TRBJ2-2, with D perhaps given as TRBD1 or TRBD2 (5 bases each). This CDR3 has 14 residues. Trimming removed 4 bases from V and 11 bases from J, with 17 bases in between. The germline gives CDR1 KGHSH, CDR2 LQKENI. The DNA of the CDR3 is TGTGCCAGCTCACTCATGGGGGAAAATGGCGAGCTGTTTTTT. It translates to CASSLMGENGELFF. The full variable domain, in which reference TRBV18 and TRBJ2-2 provide the parts outside the CDR3, is NAGVMQNPRHLVRRRGQEARLRCSPMKGHSHVYWYRQLPEEGLKFMVYLQKENIIDESGMPKERFSAEFPKEGPSILRIQQVVRGDSAAYFCASSLMGENGELFFGEGSRLTVL.

This clonotype came up many times. V gene TRBV29-1 combines with J gene TRBJ2-1; D is undetermined. CDR1 is SQVTM, CDR2 ANQGSEA, per germline. The CDR3 spans 12 residues. V was cut by 3 bases and J by 7 bases, with 10 bases left in between. The CDR3 DNA reads TGCAGCGTTGATCTAAGGTATAATGAGCAGTTCTTC. This translates into CSVDLRYNEQFF.